This TCR beta chain appears in the sequencing data of a study of OX40 agonist ivuxolimab in advanced cancers. TCRdb keeps only in-frame clones here, not all; method: immunoSEQ multiplex PCR. The data hold almost 65,000 clones, with 83% observed a single time. Germline CDR1 GTSNPN, CDR2 SVGIG (reference sequence). This CDR3 comprises 12 residues. The V end lost 1 base, the J end lost 9 bases, and 12 bases lay between the germline ends. This sequence originates from an adult with an advanced solid tumor such as melanoma, head and neck, liver or kidney cancer. The chain is built from TRBV30 and TRBJ1-1; D is possibly TRBD1 (6 bases). The sample consisted of CD4+ or CD8+ T cells sorted from blood, taken in a trial of the OX40 agonist ivuxolimab. CDR3 residues: CAWSAMTGQAFF. The CDR3 nucleotides read TGTGCCTGGAGTGCGATGACAGGCCAAGCTTTCTTT.